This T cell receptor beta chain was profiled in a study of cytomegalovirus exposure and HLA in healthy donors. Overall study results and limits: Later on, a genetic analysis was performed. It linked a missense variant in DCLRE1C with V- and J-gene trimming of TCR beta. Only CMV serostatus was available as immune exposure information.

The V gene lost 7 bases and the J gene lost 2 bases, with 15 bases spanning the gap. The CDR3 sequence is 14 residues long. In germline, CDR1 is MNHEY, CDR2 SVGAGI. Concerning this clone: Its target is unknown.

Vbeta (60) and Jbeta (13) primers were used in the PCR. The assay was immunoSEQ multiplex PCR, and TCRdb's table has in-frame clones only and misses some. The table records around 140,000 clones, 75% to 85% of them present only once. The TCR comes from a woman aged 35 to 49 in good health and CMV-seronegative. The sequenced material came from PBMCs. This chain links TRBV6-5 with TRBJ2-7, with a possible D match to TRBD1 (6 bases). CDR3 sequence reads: CASKPGHSTYEQYF. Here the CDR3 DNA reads TGTGCCAGCAAACCGGGACATTCGACCTACGAGCAGTACTTC.